These 25 T cell receptor beta chains originate from one sample sequenced in a study of blood T cell repertoires in COVID-19. Some clones are missing from TCRdb's copy, which holds only in-frame ones; the method was immunoSEQ multiplex PCR. The sample lists about 230,000 clones, 85% occurring once. The sequenced sample was peripheral blood. The receptors come from a man in his fifties with COVID-19, enrolled during active disease.

This chain joins TRBV19 and TRBJ2-7, with a tentative D call TRBD1 (5 bases). This CDR3 is 13 amino acids long. The ends were cut back, 5 bases at V and 2 bases at J, with 10 bases in the middle. Germline loops: CDR1 LNHDA, CDR2 SQIVND (reference sequence). Written as DNA, the CDR3 is TGTGCCAGTAGTCGAGACAGTACCTACGAGCAGTACTTC. Protein: CASSRDSTYEQYF. Supplemented by reference TRBV19 and TRBJ2-7, the full variable domain reads DGGITQSPKYLFRKEGQNVTLSCEQNLNHDAMYWYRQDPGQGLRLIYYSQIVNDFQKGDIAEGYSVSREKKESFPLTVTSAQKNPTAFYLCASSRDSTYEQYFGPGTRLTVT.

This chain uses TRBV6-5 with TRBJ2-3, with 8 bases identical to TRBD2. This CDR3 comprises 14 residues. V was pared by 6 bases and J by 2 bases, with 4 bases of the junction left unmatched. Germline assignment: CDR1 MNHEY and CDR2 SVGAGI. CDR3 amino acids: CASSRGGYTDTQYF. The DNA for the CDR3 is TGTGCCAGCAGCCGCGGGGGGTACACAGATACGCAGTATTTT.

The CDR3 loop is CAWSPDRINSPLHF. The CDR3 bases are TGTGCCTGGAGTCCAGACAGGATAAATTCACCCCTCCACTTT. The chain recombines TRBV30 with TRBJ1-6; maybe TRBD1 (6 bases). The CDR3 sequence is 14 residues long. V was cut by 2 bases and J by 7 bases, with 12 bases left in between. Germline CDR1 reads GTSNPN; CDR2 reads SVGIG (reference sequence).

The chain is built from TRBV7-9 and TRBJ1-2, with TRBD1 as a possible D gene (5 bases). In germline, CDR1 is SEHNR, CDR2 FQNEAQ (reference sequence). The CDR3 consists of 12 residues. V gave up 10 bases and J gave up 5 bases, with 14 bases separating them. CDR3 sequence reads: CATLGQKYGYTF. The DNA for the CDR3 is TGTGCCACCTTGGGGCAGAAATATGGCTACACCTTC.

This chain connects TRBV7-2 to TRBJ2-3; TRBD2 matches at 11 bases. There are 16 residues in the CDR3. V dropped 5 bases and J dropped 3; count of bases not matched to a gene: 7. Germline V gene sequence: CDR1 SGHTA, CDR2 FQGNSA. CDR3 coding DNA: TGTGCCAGCAGCCCTCTAGCGGGGGGCGGGACAGATACGCAGTATTTT. It specifies CASSPLAGGGTDTQYF.

The CDR3: CATSSKLAATDTQYF. For the CDR3, the DNA is TGTGCCACCAGCAGCAAACTAGCGGCAACAGATACGCAGTATTTT. The genes are TRBV15 and TRBJ2-3; 8 positions agree with TRBD2. Per the germline V gene, CDR1 is LNHNV and CDR2 is YYDKDF (reference sequence). V was pared by 3 bases and J by 3 bases, with 5 bases of the junction left unmatched. The CDR3 totals 15 residues.

The chain joins TRBV18 to TRBJ1-1; 10 bases align to TRBD1. The length of the CDR3 is 15 residues. Trimming at V came to 5 bases and at J to 4 bases, leaving 7 bases not matched to a gene. Germline CDR1 and CDR2: KGHSH and LQKENI. The CDR3: CASSTDRGLITEAFF. The CDR3 nucleotides read TGTGCCAGCTCAACGGACAGGGGGTTAATCACTGAAGCTTTCTTT.

CDR3 residues: CASSGGQGLAYNEQFF. The CDR3 bases are TGTGCCAGCAGCGGGGGACAGGGGCTGGCCTACAATGAGCAGTTCTTC. This chain uses TRBV9 with TRBJ2-1; TRBD1 matches at 10 bases. This CDR3 is 16 amino acids long. The V segment lost 3 bases and the J segment 2 bases; nucleotides outside the gene matches: 5. Germline V gene data show CDR1 as SGDLS and CDR2 as YYNGEE.

This clone was observed a single time. Other DNA sequences within the sample encode an identical CDR3. J is TRBJ1-2 and V is TRBV25-1, with unresolved D. The germline V and J ends were trimmed by 3 bases and 5 bases, with 10 bases remaining between them. The CDR3 is 13 amino acids. Per the germline V gene, CDR1 is MGHDK and CDR2 is SYGVNS. The DNA of the CDR3 is TGTGCCAGCAGTGAGAGCGGCGGTTATGGCTACACCTTC. It codes for CASSESGGYGYTF.

This chain joins TRBV3-1 (or the pseudogene TRBV3-2) and TRBJ2-2; the D is unclear. CDR3 length equals 14 residues. CDR1 is LGHDT, CDR2 YNNKEL, per germline (reference sequence). V lost 4 bases and J 4 bases, leaving 10 bases between the germline ends. CDR3 sequence reads: CASSRPTGTGELFF. CDR3 DNA: TGTGCCAGCAGCCGACCGACGGGCACCGGGGAGCTGTTTTTT.

The V gene is TRBV12-3 or TRBV12-4, the J gene TRBJ2-7; D call uncertain. Trimming stripped 6 bases from V and 3 bases from J, with 9 bases between. CDR3 length equals 12 residues. The DNA for the CDR3 is TGTGCCAGCAGCCTCAGTTTCTACGAGCAGTACTTC. This encodes CASSLSFYEQYF.

The sample holds a few counts of this clone. CDR3 in amino acids: CASSGGTGISPLHF. The CDR3 nucleotides read TGTGCCAGCAGTGGTGGGACAGGGATATCGCCCCTCCACTTT. V is TRBV6-2 or TRBV6-3 and J is TRBJ1-6, with 9 nucleotides matching TRBD1. The CDR3 is 14 residues long. In germline, CDR1 is MNHEY, CDR2 SVGEGT. The V and J ends lost 5 bases and 13 bases, in that order; junction bases with no gene match: 9.

The V gene is TRBV2, the J gene TRBJ2-3, with no clear D. This CDR3 is built from 14 residues. CDR1 and CDR2 from the germline V gene are SNHLY and FYNNEI. The ends were cut back, 6 bases at V and 5 bases at J, with 15 bases in the middle. The DNA of the CDR3 is TGTGCCAGCAGCTTCTTCCGGGTCGAAGATACGCAGTATTTT. It yields the protein CASSFFRVEDTQYF. Based on the CDR3 plus reference TRBV2 and TRBJ2-3, the full variable domain is EPEVTQTPSHQVTQMGQEVILRCVPISNHLYFYWYRQILGQKVEFLVSFYNNEISEKSEIFDDQFSVERPDGSNFTLKIRSTKLEDSAMYFCASSFFRVEDTQYFGPGTRLTVL.

V gene TRBV10-3 combines with J gene TRBJ2-7; D is perhaps TRBD1 (6 bases). The CDR3 is 14 amino acids. V shed 10 bases and J shed 2 bases, with 18 bases lying between them. Germline V gene sequence: CDR1 ENHRY, CDR2 SYGVKD. CDR3 in amino acids: CASTRDKAAYEQYF. The DNA of the CDR3 is TGTGCCAGCACACGGGACAAGGCTGCCTACGAGCAGTACTTC.

The J gene is TRBJ2-7, the V gene TRBV5-5; no reliable D call. Trimming pared 0 bases from V and 0 bases from J, leaving 13 bases between. Germline CDR1 and CDR2: SGHKS and YYEKEE (reference sequence). CDR3 length: 16 residues. The CDR3 is CASSLDVSASSYEQYF. CDR3 nucleotides: TGTGCCAGCAGCTTGGATGTGTCGGCTAGCTCCTACGAGCAGTACTTC.

The J gene is TRBJ1-6, the V gene TRBV7-2; 8 bases align to TRBD1. Germline V gives CDR1 SGHTA, CDR2 FQGNSA. The CDR3 totals 15 residues. Trimming took 5 bases from V and 8 from J; bases not matched to a gene: 8. CDR3 protein: CASSNEGQAYSPLHF. CDR3 nucleotide sequence: TGTGCCAGCAGCAACGAGGGACAGGCCTATTCACCCCTCCACTTT.

The chain links TRBV4-2 to TRBJ2-3; 12 nucleotides match TRBD2. Unmatched junction bases numbered 18, after V lost 0 bases and J lost 5 bases. CDR3 length equals 21 residues. CDR1 is LGHNA and CDR2 is YNFKEQ in the germline V gene. The CDR3 coding sequence is TGTGCCAGCAGCCAAGAACCCTTCGCTAGCGGGGGGGCGGTAAGGGGAGATACGCAGTATTTT. Encoded protein: CASSQEPFASGGAVRGDTQYF.

The V call is TRBV6-5, the J call TRBJ1-1, with 12 nucleotides matching TRBD1. The V and J ends lost 4 bases and 8 bases, in that order; junction bases with no gene match: 11. The CDR3 sequence is 16 residues long. Germline CDR1 reads MNHEY; CDR2 reads SVGAGI. In DNA form, the CDR3 reads TGTGCCAGCAGTTTCGTGAGGGACAGGGGGCTAGGGGAAGCTTTCTTT. It specifies CASSFVRDRGLGEAFF.

The rearrangement joins TRBV9 to TRBJ2-7; the match to TRBD2 covers 8 bases. The CDR3 contains 15 residues. J lost 5 bases, V lost 5 bases, and 12 bases had no gene match. The germline CDR1 and CDR2 sequences are SGDLS and YYNGEE. This CDR3 is CASSPGGGLGNEQYF. CDR3 DNA: TGTGCCAGCAGTCCCGGCGGGGGGCTTGGAAACGAGCAGTACTTC.

The chain recombines TRBV4-1 with TRBJ1-5, with 8 bases matching TRBD1. CDR1 MGHRA and CDR2 YSYEKL come from the germline V gene. CDR3 size: 16 residues. V dropped 1 base and J dropped 3; count of bases not matched to a gene: 5. As DNA, the CDR3 is TGCGCCAGCAGCCAAGGGCAGGGGGCGACCAATCAGCCCCAGCATTTT. Translating gives CASSQGQGATNQPQHF.

V gene TRBV27 combines with J gene TRBJ2-3; D is perhaps TRBD1 (6 bases). CDR3 length equals 14 residues. V shed 7 bases and J shed 7 bases, with 18 bases lying between them. Germline V CDR1 and CDR2: MNHEY, SMNVEV (reference sequence). The CDR3 is CASTDPQGSNTQYF. CDR3 DNA sequence: TGTGCCAGCACAGACCCCCAGGGGAGTAATACGCAGTATTTT.

The rearrangement uses TRBV6-2 or TRBV6-3 and TRBJ1-5, with a weak D call TRBD1 (5 bases). Trimming cost V 4 bases and J 1 base, with 5 bases left between them. The length of the CDR3 is 13 residues. The germline V gene has CDR1 MNHEY and CDR2 SVGEGT. CDR3 protein: CASSWGSNQPQHF. The CDR3, as DNA: TGTGCCAGCAGTTGGGGCAGCAATCAGCCCCAGCATTTT.

This clone was seen a single time. The chain combines TRBV7-2 with TRBJ1-1, with D possibly TRBD1 on 5 matching bases. Per the germline V gene, CDR1 is SGHTA and CDR2 is FQGNSA. The V gene lost 5 bases and the J gene lost 5 bases, with 15 bases spanning the gap. The CDR3 contains 14 residues. The CDR3 DNA follows: TGTGCCAGCAGCCTAGGGATGGGGGGTACTGAAGCTTTCTTT. Its protein is CASSLGMGGTEAFF. Full variable domain (missing parts from reference TRBV7-2 and TRBJ1-1): GAGVSQSPSNKVTEKGKDVELRCDPISGHTALYWYRQSLGQGLEFLIYFQGNSAPDKSGLPSDRFSAERTGGSVSTLTIQRTQQEDSAVYLCASSLGMGGTEAFFGQGTRLTVV.

The chain has TRBV2 and TRBJ2-7; D unresolved. The CDR3 loop spans 14 amino acids. Trimming took off 2 bases at V and 3 bases at J, with 11 bases between the two ends. CDR1 and CDR2 from the germline V gene are SNHLY and FYNNEI. The CDR3 DNA is TGTGCCAGCAGTGAAAGCAGGTCCTACTACGAGCAGTACTTC. Its protein is CASSESRSYYEQYF. Using reference TRBV2 and TRBJ2-7 for the parts outside the CDR3, the full variable domain is EPEVTQTPSHQVTQMGQEVILRCVPISNHLYFYWYRQILGQKVEFLVSFYNNEISEKSEIFDDQFSVERPDGSNFTLKIRSTKLEDSAMYFCASSESRSYYEQYFGPGTRLTVT.

The chain is built from TRBV19 and TRBJ1-5; 11 bases fit TRBD1. J lost 1 base, V lost 8 bases, and 7 bases had no gene match. Germline V gene sequence: CDR1 LNHDA, CDR2 SQIVND (reference sequence). The CDR3 totals 16 residues. The CDR3 loop reads CASAWTGGGSNQPQHF. DNA of the CDR3: TGTGCCAGTGCTTGGACAGGGGGCGGAAGCAATCAGCCCCAGCATTTT.